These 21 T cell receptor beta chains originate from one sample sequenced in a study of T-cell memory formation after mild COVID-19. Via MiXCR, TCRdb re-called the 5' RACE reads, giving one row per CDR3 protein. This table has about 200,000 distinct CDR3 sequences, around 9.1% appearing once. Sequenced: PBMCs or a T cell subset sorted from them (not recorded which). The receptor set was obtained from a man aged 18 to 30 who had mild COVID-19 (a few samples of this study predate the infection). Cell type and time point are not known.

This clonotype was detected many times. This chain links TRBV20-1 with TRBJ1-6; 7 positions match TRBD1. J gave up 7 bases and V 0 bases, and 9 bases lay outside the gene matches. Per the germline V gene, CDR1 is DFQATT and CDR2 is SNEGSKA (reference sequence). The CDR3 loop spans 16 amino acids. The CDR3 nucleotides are TGCAGTGCTAGAGACGGAAGACAGGGATCAAATTCACCCCTCCACTTT. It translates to CSARDGRQGSNSPLHF.

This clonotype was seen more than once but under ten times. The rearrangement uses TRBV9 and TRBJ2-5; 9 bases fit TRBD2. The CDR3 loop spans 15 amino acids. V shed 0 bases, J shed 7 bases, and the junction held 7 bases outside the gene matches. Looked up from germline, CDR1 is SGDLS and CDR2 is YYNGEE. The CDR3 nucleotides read TGTGCCAGCAGCGTAGGGGTAGCGGGGGATGGGACCCAGTACTTC. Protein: CASSVGVAGDGTQYF.

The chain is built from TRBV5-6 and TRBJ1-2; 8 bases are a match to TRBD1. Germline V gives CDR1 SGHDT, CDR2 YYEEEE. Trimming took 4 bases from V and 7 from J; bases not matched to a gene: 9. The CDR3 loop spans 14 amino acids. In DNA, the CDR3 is TGTGCCAGCAGCCCAGACAGGGGAATCGGTGGCTACACCTTC. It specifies CASSPDRGIGGYTF.

The CDR3, as DNA: TGTGCCAGCAGCTTAAGTACGGGGGCCATTGTCACAGATACGCAGTATTTT. Its protein is CASSLSTGAIVTDTQYF. The J gene is TRBJ2-3, the V gene TRBV7-3; D may be TRBD1 or TRBD2 (6 bases each). Trimming took 1 base from V and 2 from J, leaving 16 bases between them. The CDR3 totals 17 residues. Germline V gene lookup returns CDR1 SGHTA and CDR2 FQGTGA.

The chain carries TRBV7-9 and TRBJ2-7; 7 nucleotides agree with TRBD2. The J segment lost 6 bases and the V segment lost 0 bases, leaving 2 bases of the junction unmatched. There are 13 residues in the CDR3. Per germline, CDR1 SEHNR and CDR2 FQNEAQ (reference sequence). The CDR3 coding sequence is TGTGCCAGCAGCTTAGCGGGGGGGATCGAGCAGTACTTC. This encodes CASSLAGGIEQYF.

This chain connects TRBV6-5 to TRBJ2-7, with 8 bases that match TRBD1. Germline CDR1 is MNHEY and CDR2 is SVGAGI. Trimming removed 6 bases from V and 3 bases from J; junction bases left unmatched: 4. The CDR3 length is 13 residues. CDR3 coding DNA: TGTGCCAGCAGGCAGGGACAGGTCTACGAGCAGTACTTC. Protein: CASRQGQVYEQYF.

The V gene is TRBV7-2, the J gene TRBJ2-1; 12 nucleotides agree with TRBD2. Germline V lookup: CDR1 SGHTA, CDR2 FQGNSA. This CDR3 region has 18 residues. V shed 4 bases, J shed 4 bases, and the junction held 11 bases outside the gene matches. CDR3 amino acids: CASSSLRGLAGGYNEQFF. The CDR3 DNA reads TGTGCCAGCAGCTCGCTCCGCGGCCTAGCGGGGGGGTACAATGAGCAGTTCTTC. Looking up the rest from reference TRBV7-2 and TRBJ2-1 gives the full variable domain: GAGVSQSPSNKVTEKGKDVELRCDPISGHTALYWYRQSLGQGLEFLIYFQGNSAPDKSGLPSDRFSAERTGGSVSTLTIQRTQQEDSAVYLCASSSLRGLAGGYNEQFFGPGTRLTVL.

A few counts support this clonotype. The CDR3 protein is CASSAGGLLYGYTF. CDR3 DNA: TGCGCCAGCAGCGCCGGGGGCCTTTTATATGGCTACACCTTC. The chain has TRBV5-1 and TRBJ1-2; tentative D call: TRBD1 (6 bases). V lost 4 bases to trimming and J lost 5 bases, with 15 bases between them. Germline V gives CDR1 SGHRS, CDR2 YFSETQ. This CDR3 is 14 amino acids long.

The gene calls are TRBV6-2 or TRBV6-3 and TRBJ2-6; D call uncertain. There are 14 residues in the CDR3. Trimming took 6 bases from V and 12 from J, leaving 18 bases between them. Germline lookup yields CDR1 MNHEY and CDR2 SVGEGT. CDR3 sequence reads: CASRPRSLTPVLTF. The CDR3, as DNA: TGTGCCAGCAGGCCCCGGAGTCTTACCCCCGTCCTGACTTTC.

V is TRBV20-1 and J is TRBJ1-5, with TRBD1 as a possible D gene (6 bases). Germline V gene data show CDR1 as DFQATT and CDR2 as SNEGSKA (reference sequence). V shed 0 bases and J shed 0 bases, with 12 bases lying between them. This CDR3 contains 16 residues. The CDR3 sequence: CSARDPGGYSNQPQHF. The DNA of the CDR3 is TGCAGTGCTAGAGATCCGGGGGGCTATAGCAATCAGCCCCAGCATTTT.

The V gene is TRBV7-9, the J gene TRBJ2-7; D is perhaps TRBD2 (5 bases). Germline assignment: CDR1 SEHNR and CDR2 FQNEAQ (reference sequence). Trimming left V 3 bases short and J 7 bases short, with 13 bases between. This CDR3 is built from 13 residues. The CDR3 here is CASSLSRWTEQYV. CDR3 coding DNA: TGTGCCAGCAGCTTGTCACGGTGGACTGAGCAGTACGTC.

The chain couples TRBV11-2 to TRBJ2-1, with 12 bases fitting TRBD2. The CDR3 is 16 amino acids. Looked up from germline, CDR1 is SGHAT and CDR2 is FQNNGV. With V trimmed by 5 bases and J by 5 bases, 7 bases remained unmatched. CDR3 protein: CASSPRTSGDDNEQFF. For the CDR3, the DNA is TGTGCCAGCAGCCCACGGACTAGCGGGGACGACAATGAGCAGTTCTTC.

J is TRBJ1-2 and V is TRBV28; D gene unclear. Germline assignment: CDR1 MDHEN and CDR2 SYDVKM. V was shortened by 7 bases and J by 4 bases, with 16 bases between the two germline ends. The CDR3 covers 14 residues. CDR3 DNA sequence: TGTGCCAGCATGTTAACAGAAGTAGGCTATGGCTACACCTTC. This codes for CASMLTEVGYGYTF.

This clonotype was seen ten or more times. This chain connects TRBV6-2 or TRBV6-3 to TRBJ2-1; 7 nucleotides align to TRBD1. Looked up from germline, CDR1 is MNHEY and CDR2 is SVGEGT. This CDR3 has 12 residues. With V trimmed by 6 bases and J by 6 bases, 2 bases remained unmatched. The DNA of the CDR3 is TGTGCCAGCAGCGACAGGGTCAATGAGCAGTTCTTC. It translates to CASSDRVNEQFF.

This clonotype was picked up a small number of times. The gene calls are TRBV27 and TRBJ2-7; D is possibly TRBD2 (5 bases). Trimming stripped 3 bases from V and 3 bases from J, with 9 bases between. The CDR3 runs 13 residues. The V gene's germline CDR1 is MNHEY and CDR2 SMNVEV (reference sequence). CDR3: CASSFEGYYEQYF. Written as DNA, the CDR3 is TGTGCCAGCAGTTTCGAGGGTTACTACGAGCAGTACTTC.

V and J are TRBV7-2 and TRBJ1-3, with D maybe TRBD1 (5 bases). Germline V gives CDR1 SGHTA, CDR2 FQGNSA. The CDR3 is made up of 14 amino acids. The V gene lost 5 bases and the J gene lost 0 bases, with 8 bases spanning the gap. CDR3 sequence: CASSPGHSGNTIYF. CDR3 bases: TGTGCCAGCAGCCCAGGACACTCTGGAAACACCATATATTTT.

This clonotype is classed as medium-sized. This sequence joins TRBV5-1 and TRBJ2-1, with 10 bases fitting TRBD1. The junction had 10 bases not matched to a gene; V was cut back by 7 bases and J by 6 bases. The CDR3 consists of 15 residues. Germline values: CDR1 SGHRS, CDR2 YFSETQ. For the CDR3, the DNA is TGCGCCAGCCGTGAAACCGGGACAGGGGTCAATGAGCAGTTCTTC. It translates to CASRETGTGVNEQFF.

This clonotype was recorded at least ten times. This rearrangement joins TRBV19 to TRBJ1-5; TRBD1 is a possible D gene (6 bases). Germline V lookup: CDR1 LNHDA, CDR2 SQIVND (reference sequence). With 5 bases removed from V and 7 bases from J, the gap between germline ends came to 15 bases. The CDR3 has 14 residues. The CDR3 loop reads CASSFRQEGQPQHF. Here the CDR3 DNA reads TGTGCCAGTAGTTTTCGACAGGAGGGACAGCCCCAGCATTTT.

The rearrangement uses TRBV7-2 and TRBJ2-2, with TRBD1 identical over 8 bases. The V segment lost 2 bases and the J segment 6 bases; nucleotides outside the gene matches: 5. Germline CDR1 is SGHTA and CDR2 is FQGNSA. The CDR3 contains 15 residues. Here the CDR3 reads CASSLPGGKSGELFF. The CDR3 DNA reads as TGTGCCAGCAGCTTACCAGGGGGCAAGTCCGGGGAGCTGTTTTTT.

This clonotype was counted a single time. In DNA, the CDR3 is TGTGCCAGCCGGGGGGTAGGAGCCCGGGAGACCCAGTACTTC. It specifies CASRGVGARETQYF. This chain links TRBV12-3 or TRBV12-4 with TRBJ2-5; 7 positions agree with TRBD2. V shed 8 bases and J 5 bases; nucleotides not matched to a gene: 11. This CDR3 spans 14 amino acids.

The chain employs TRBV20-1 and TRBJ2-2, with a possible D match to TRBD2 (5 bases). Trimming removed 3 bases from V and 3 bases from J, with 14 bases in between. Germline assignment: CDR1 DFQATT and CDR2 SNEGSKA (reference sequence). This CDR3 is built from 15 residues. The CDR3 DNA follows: TGCAGTGCTAGTTCCCCAGGAGGTTACACCGGGGAGCTGTTTTTT. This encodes CSASSPGGYTGELFF.